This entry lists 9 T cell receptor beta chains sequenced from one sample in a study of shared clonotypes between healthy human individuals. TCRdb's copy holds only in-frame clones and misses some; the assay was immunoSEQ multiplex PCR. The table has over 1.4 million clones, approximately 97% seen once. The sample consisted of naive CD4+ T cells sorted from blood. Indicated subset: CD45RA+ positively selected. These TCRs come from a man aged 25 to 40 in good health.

CDR3 sequence: CASTYLVSMNTEAFF. The CDR3 nucleotides are TGTGCCAGCACTTATCTGGTCAGTATGAACACTGAAGCTTTCTTT. The J gene is TRBJ1-1, the V gene TRBV5-5; no reliable D call. The CDR3 contains 15 residues. Germline V lookup: CDR1 SGHKS, CDR2 YYEKEE (reference sequence). V was trimmed by 6 bases and J by 0 bases, leaving 15 bases between them.

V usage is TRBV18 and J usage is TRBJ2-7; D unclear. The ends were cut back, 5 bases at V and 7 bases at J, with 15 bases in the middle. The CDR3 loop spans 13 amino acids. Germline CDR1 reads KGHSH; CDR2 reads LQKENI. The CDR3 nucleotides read TGTGCCAGCTCAAACGTGGACGCCAAGGAGCAGTACTTC. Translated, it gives CASSNVDAKEQYF.

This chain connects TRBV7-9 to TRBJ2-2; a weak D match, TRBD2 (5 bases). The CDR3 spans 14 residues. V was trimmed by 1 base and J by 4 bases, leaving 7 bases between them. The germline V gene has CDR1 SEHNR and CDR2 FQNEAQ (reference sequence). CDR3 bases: TGTGCCAGCAGCTTAGGACTACCCACCGGGGAGCTGTTTTTT. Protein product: CASSLGLPTGELFF.

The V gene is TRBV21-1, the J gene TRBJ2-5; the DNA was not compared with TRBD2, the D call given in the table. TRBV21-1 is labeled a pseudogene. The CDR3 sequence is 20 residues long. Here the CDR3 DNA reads TGTGCCAGCAGCCCCCAACGGGGACTAGTTAAGATTGGGTACCAAGAGACCCAGTACTTC. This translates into CASSPQRGLVKIGYQETQYF.

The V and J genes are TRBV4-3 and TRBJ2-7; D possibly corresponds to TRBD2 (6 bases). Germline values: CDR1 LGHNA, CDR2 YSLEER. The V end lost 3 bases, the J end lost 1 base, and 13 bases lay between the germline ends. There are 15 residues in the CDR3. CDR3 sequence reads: CASSQYRGGSYEQYF. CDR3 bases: TGCGCCAGCAGCCAGTACCGGGGAGGATCCTACGAGCAGTACTTC.

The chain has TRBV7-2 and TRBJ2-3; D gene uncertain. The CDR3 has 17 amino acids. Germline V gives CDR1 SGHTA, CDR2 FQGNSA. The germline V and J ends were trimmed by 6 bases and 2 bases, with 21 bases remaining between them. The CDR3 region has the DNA TGTGCCAGCAGTTCCTTTGGATCGCTCCCCTCCACAGATACGCAGTATTTT. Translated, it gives CASSSFGSLPSTDTQYF.

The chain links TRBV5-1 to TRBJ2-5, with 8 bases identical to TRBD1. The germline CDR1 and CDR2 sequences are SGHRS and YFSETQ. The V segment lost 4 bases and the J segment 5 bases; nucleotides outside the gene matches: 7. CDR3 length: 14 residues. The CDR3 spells CASSQGQGQETQYF. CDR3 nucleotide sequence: TGCGCCAGCAGCCAAGGACAGGGCCAGGAGACCCAGTACTTC.

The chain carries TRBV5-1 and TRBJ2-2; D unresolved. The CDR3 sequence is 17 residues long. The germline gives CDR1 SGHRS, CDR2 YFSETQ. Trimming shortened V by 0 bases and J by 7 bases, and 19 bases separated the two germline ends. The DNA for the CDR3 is TGCGCCAGCAGCTTGGATTCGGGTTCACTTAGGAACGGGGAGCTGTTTTTT. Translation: CASSLDSGSLRNGELFF.

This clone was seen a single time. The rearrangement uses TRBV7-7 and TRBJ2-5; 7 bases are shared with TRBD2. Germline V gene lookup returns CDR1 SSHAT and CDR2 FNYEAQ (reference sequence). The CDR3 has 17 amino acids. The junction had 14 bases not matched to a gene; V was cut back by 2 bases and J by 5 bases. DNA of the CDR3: TGTGCCAGCAGCTTACTTGCTAGCGGAGTAGCGCGGGAGACCCAGTACTTC. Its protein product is CASSLLASGVARETQYF.